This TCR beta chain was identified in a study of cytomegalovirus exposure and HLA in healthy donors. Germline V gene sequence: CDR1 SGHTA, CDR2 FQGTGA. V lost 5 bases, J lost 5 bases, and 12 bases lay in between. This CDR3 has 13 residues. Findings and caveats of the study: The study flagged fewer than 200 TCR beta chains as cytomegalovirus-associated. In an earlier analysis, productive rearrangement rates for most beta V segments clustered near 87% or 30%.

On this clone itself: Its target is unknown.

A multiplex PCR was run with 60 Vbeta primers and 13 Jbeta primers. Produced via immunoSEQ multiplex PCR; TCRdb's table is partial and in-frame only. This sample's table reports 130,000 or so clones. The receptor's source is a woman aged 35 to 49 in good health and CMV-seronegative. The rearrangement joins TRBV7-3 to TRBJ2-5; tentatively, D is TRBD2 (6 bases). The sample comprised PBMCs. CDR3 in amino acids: CASSPVEGETQYF. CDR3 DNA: TGTGCCAGCAGCCCCGTGGAGGGTGAGACCCAGTACTTC.